The 2 T cell receptor beta chains reported below all come from one sample, sequenced in a study of blood T cells in healthy people across ages. Through a sample-barcoded 5' primer and a J-beta primer mix, a second PCR was run for roughly 7 to 12 cycles. A single record per CDR3 protein comes from TCRdb applying MiXCR to the 5' RACE reads. The data contain 780,000 or so distinct CDR3 sequences, around a quarter of them singletons. These records were also assigned to another study, of T cells of mothers and their children.

The sequenced sample was blood. These TCRs come from a boy aged 5-17 years in good health.

This clonotype was observed many times. V is TRBV7-2 and J is TRBJ2-4, with 12 bases lining up with TRBD2. Germline V gene data show CDR1 as SGHTA and CDR2 as FQGNSA. The length of the CDR3 is 18 residues. V lost 1 base to trimming and J lost 10 bases; unmatched junction nucleotides: 14. Here the CDR3 DNA reads TGTGCCAGCAGCTTAGAAGGGGGGACTAGCGGGCAGCGCACGATTCAGTACTTC. Protein: CASSLEGGTSGQRTIQYF. Full variable domain (rest looked up from reference TRBV7-2 and TRBJ2-4): GAGVSQSPSNKVTEKGKDVELRCDPISGHTALYWYRQSLGQGLEFLIYFQGNSAPDKSGLPSDRFSAERTGGSVSTLTIQRTQQEDSAVYLCASSLEGGTSGQRTIQYFGAGTRLSVL.

There are a few counts of this clonotype. Mismatch with germline at one junction end may stem from a read error. The rearrangement uses TRBV7-2 and TRBJ2-1; TRBD1 or TRBD2 may be the D gene (5 bases each). CDR1 and CDR2 from the germline V gene are SGHTA and FQGNSA. The CDR3 consists of 17 residues. CDR3 DNA: TGTGCCAGCCACCGTGGGCTAGCTGACAGCTCCTACAATGAGCAGCTCTTC. It codes for CASHRGLADSSYNEQLF.